Listed below are T cell receptor beta chains from one sample, sequenced in a study of blood T cell repertoires in COVID-19. Sequenced by immunoSEQ multiplex PCR; TCRdb stores in-frame clones only, minus some. This table has roughly 300,000 clones, about 90% appearing once. The source material was PBMCs or T cells enriched from blood (not recorded which). Receptors originate from a woman aged 25 to 45 who had recovered from COVID-19. The CDR3 runs from the conserved cysteine through the conserved F or W. D genes are given only for firm matches. Clone size is stated in some rows and not others, as once, few, many or a class when expanded.

once	TRBJ2-5	-	TRBV5-4	TGTGCCAGCAGCTTGGTACTAGGGGAGACCCAGTACTTC	CASSLVLGETQYF
-	TRBJ1-4	TRBD1	TRBV12-3/TRBV12-4	TGTGCCAGCAGCCGGACAGGAGGAGAAAAACTGTTTTTT	CASSRTGGEKLFF
once	TRBJ2-2	TRBD2	TRBV5-1	TGCGCCAGCAGCCCCTTAGCGGGGGGAACGAACACCGGGGAGCTGTTTTTT	CASSPLAGGTNTGELFF
-	TRBJ2-1	-	TRBV29-1	TGCAGCGTTGCAACAGGACCATACAATGAGCAGTTCTTC	CSVATGPYNEQFF
-	TRBJ1-5	-	TRBV3-1/TRBV3-2	TGTGCCAGCAGCCAATACGGGGTTAGCAATCAGCCCCAGCATTTT	CASSQYGVSNQPQHF
-	TRBJ1-5	-	TRBV6-6	TGTGCCAGCAGTTTAGATCCCGTCAGCAATCAGCCCCAGCATTTT	CASSLDPVSNQPQHF
-	TRBJ2-1	-	TRBV5-1	TGCGCCAGCAGCTTGGTGGGCTTGAACAATGAGCAGTTCTTC	CASSLVGLNNEQFF
-	TRBJ1-5	TRBD1	TRBV28	TGTGCCAGCAGTCCGGACAGGGGGCCTTATAGCAATCAGCCCCAGCATTTT	CASSPDRGPYSNQPQHF
-	TRBJ1-1	-	TRBV15	TGTGCCACCAGCAGCCCTGACAGTGAAGCTTTCTTT	CATSSPDSEAFF
once	TRBJ1-4	-	TRBV9	TGTGCCAGCAGCCCGGTCAGGTCCGATGAAAAACTGTTTTTT	CASSPVRSDEKLFF
-	TRBJ2-3	-	TRBV11-3	TGTGCCAGCAGCTCCATGGGCCGCAGCACAGATACGCAGTATTTT	CASSSMGRSTDTQYF
-	TRBJ2-7	-	TRBV6-5	TGTGCCAGCAGTTACTCGGGGCTAAGCTCCTACGAGCAGTACTTC	CASSYSGLSSYEQYF
-	TRBJ2-4	TRBD1	TRBV30	TGTGCCTGGAGTGGGGACAGGGGGTTCAGTCTTCAGTACTTC	CAWSGDRGFSLQYF
-	TRBJ1-2	-	TRBV7-2	TGTGCCAGCAGCTTAGGCAGGGAAGTGTTCTATGGCTACACCTTC	CASSLGREVFYGYTF
-	TRBJ1-2	-	TRBV9	TGTGCCAGCAGCGTGAGTCCGAGACACCACTATGGCTACACCTTC	CASSVSPRHHYGYTF